This T cell receptor beta chain was recorded in a study of spatial heterogeneity in lung cancer. The CDR3 runs 14 residues. V lost 5 bases and J 2 bases, leaving 10 bases between the germline ends. CDR1 SGHTA and CDR2 FQGNSA come from the germline V gene. TCRdb recomputed calls from the 5' RACE reads with MiXCR, one row per CDR3 protein. The table records roughly 120,000 distinct CDR3 sequences, about 12% of them present only once. The sample's time point: blood at routine non-recurrence follow-up after resection. TCRs were sequenced from unsorted whole RNA of tumor, nontumor lung or PBMC. The sample here was PBMCs, taken at follow-up. The sequence came from a male donor with early-stage non-small cell lung cancer. The chain uses TRBV7-2 and TRBJ1-5, with D perhaps matching TRBD1 (6 bases). CDR3 residues: CASSPNRGNQPQHF. The CDR3 DNA is TGTGCCAGCAGCCCGAACAGGGGCAATCAGCCCCAGCATTTT.